These 18 T cell receptor beta chains share one sample of origin, sequenced in a study of CD8 T cells in ankylosing spondylitis. MiXCR was run by TCRdb on the 5' RACE reads, yielding one entry per CDR3 protein. The sample consists of about 250,000 distinct CDR3 sequences, around 32% of them appearing once. Material for sequencing was blood, either unsorted or a sorted T cell fraction (not recorded which). Receptors were obtained from a male donor with ankylosing spondylitis or in good health (not recorded which).

This clonotype was observed a few times. The gene calls are TRBV6-5 and TRBJ1-2; the match to TRBD1 covers 9 bases. The CDR3 runs to 13 residues. V was pared by 3 bases and J by 6 bases, with 2 bases of the junction left unmatched. Germline loops: CDR1 MNHEY, CDR2 SVGAGI. CDR3 residues: CASSYRTGDGYTF. In nucleotides, the CDR3 is TGTGCCAGCAGTTATCGGACAGGGGATGGCTACACCTTC.

This chain uses TRBV6-4 with TRBJ2-1, with a tentative D call TRBD2 (6 bases). V dropped 8 bases and J dropped 7 bases, with 12 bases sitting between them. From germline, CDR1 is MRHNA and CDR2 SNTAGT. The CDR3 is made up of 12 amino acids. The DNA for the CDR3 is TGTGCCAGCTGGGACTCCTGGAATGAGCAGTTCTTC. Protein product: CASWDSWNEQFF.

A few counts support this clonotype. The DNA of the CDR3 is TGCGCCAGCAGCTTCCAGGGAAACGGGGAGCTGTTTTTT. It encodes CASSFQGNGELFF. The chain couples TRBV5-1 to TRBJ2-2; D is possibly TRBD1 (5 bases). The germline gives CDR1 SGHRS, CDR2 YFSETQ. This CDR3 region has 13 residues. The V gene lost 2 bases and the J gene lost 7 bases, with 9 bases spanning the gap.

The V gene is TRBV9, the J gene TRBJ2-7, with 7 bases lining up with TRBD1. The germline V gene encodes CDR1 SGDLS and CDR2 YYNGEE. The ends lost 2 bases at V and 0 bases at J; junction bases unmatched: 2. The CDR3 spans 14 residues. In nucleotides, the CDR3 is TGTGCCAGCAGCGTCGGGACAGCCTCCTACGAGCAGTACTTC. This encodes CASSVGTASYEQYF.

This chain connects TRBV29-1 to TRBJ2-1, with D unresolved. The CDR3 loop spans 15 amino acids. Per the germline V gene, CDR1 is SQVTM and CDR2 is ANQGSEA. Trimming pared 2 bases from V and 1 base from J, leaving 12 bases between. CDR3 bases: TGCAGCGTTGAAAGGGTTTTCGAGTCCTACAATGAGCAGTTCTTC. Protein: CSVERVFESYNEQFF.

The chain links TRBV6-1 to TRBJ2-7, with 7 nucleotides matching TRBD2. The CDR3 loop spans 14 amino acids. Unmatched junction bases numbered 7, after V lost 8 bases and J lost 0 bases. CDR1 MNHNS and CDR2 SASEGT come from the germline V gene. The DNA for the CDR3 is TGTGCCAGCCGCCGGGGGGAGAGCTCCTACGAGCAGTACTTC. This translates into CASRRGESSYEQYF.

V is TRBV20-1 and J is TRBJ2-5; a weak D match, TRBD2 (5 bases). Germline CDR1 reads DFQATT; CDR2 reads SNEGSKA (reference sequence). The CDR3 runs to 13 residues. CDR3 DNA sequence: TGCAGCCTAAGGACTCCCCTCCCGGAGACCCAGTACTTC. It is translated as CSLRTPLPETQYF.

The chain has TRBV3-1 and TRBJ1-1; tentative D call: TRBD1 (5 bases). This CDR3 comprises 13 residues. Germline V gene data show CDR1 as LGHDT and CDR2 as YNNKEL (reference sequence). V was cut by 4 bases and J by 2 bases, with 8 bases left in between. CDR3 loop: CASSRRVNTEAFF. CDR3 bases: TGTGCCAGCAGCCGCAGGGTAAACACTGAAGCTTTCTTT.

The chain employs TRBV12-3 or TRBV12-4 and TRBJ2-1; the match to TRBD2 covers 8 bases. The ends lost 5 bases at V and 3 bases at J; junction bases unmatched: 6. This CDR3 contains 15 residues. The CDR3 nucleotides read TGTGCCAGCAGTAGACTAGCGAAAAGCTACAATGAGCAGTTCTTC. Translated, it gives CASSRLAKSYNEQFF.

The CDR3 DNA reads as TGTGCCAGCAGCTTAGCGGCCACCCACGAGCAGTACTTC. This codes for CASSLAATHEQYF. The V gene is TRBV7-9, the J gene TRBJ2-7; D uncertain. Germline V gene lookup returns CDR1 SEHNR and CDR2 FQNEAQ (reference sequence). This CDR3 region has 13 residues. V was clipped by 0 bases and J by 5 bases, with 8 bases between them.

V is TRBV10-3 and J is TRBJ2-5, with a possible D match to TRBD2 (6 bases). Germline V gene data show CDR1 as ENHRY and CDR2 as SYGVKD. Trimming left V 6 bases short and J 9 bases short, with 20 bases between. This CDR3 contains 14 residues. CDR3 nucleotide sequence: TGTGCCATCAGGCCCGCCGGCGGGGACCTTTCCCAGTACTTC. This encodes CAIRPAGGDLSQYF.

This rearrangement joins TRBV11-2 to TRBJ2-7; D ambiguous. Germline CDR1 and CDR2: SGHAT and FQNNGV. This CDR3 is 13 amino acids long. V lost 3 bases and J lost 3, with 9 bases in between. The CDR3 here is CASSFGSLYEQYF. CDR3 in DNA: TGTGCCAGCAGCTTTGGTTCCCTCTACGAGCAGTACTTC.

The gene calls are TRBV5-1 and TRBJ2-7; D is perhaps TRBD2 (5 bases). Germline values: CDR1 SGHRS, CDR2 YFSETQ. This CDR3 region has 14 residues. V was clipped by 6 bases and J by 0 bases, with 13 bases between them. The CDR3 region is CASNELAGSYEQYF. The DNA for the CDR3 is TGCGCCAGCAACGAACTGGCGGGCTCCTACGAGCAGTACTTC.

The count of this clonotype is one. The chain couples TRBV7-2 to TRBJ2-2; maybe TRBD1 (6 bases). V was cut by 11 bases and J by 1 base, with 11 bases left in between. In germline, CDR1 is SGHTA, CDR2 FQGNSA. The CDR3 spans 13 residues. DNA of the CDR3: TGTGCCCAGAGGACAGAGAACACCGGGGAGCTGTTTTTT. This codes for CAQRTENTGELFF. Filled out from reference TRBV7-2 and TRBJ2-2, the complete variable domain reads GAGVSQSPSNKVTEKGKDVELRCDPISGHTALYWYRQSLGQGLEFLIYFQGNSAPDKSGLPSDRFSAERTGGSVSTLTIQRTQQEDSAVYLCAQRTENTGELFFGEGSRLTVL.

J is TRBJ1-4 and V is TRBV7-9; 8 nucleotides agree with TRBD1. Germline values: CDR1 SEHNR, CDR2 FQNEAQ (reference sequence). The CDR3 is 14 residues long. The V gene end was trimmed by 5 bases and the J gene end by 6 bases; junction bases not matched to a gene: 5. The CDR3 spells CASSPRGHHEKLFF. CDR3 nucleotides: TGTGCCAGCAGCCCCAGGGGGCACCATGAAAAACTGTTTTTT.

The table lists this clonotype with many counts. This sequence joins TRBV20-1 and TRBJ1-2, with D possibly being TRBD1 (5 bases). V was pared by 0 bases and J by 4 bases, with 12 bases between. The CDR3 is made up of 14 amino acids. Germline V gene sequence: CDR1 DFQATT, CDR2 SNEGSKA (reference sequence). CDR3 coding DNA: TGCAGTGCTAGAGATGTTGGGGGACCCTATGGCTACACCTTC. Protein product: CSARDVGGPYGYTF.

In its sample, this clonotype was seen many times. CDR3 sequence (DNA): TGCAGTTCGAGGACTAGCGGGGGTGGGGAGACCCAGTACTTC. Translated: CSSRTSGGGETQYF. V gene TRBV20-1 combines with J gene TRBJ2-5; 13 bases fit TRBD2. There are 14 residues in the CDR3. Germline assignment: CDR1 DFQATT and CDR2 SNEGSKA (reference sequence). Trimming took 8 bases from V and 5 from J; bases not matched to a gene: 8.

The rearrangement joins TRBV20-1 to TRBJ2-5; 8 bases map to TRBD2. The CDR3 has 13 residues. Germline V gene data show CDR1 as DFQATT and CDR2 as SNEGSKA (reference sequence). CDR3 residues: CSRSRGGRETQYF. CDR3 sequence (DNA): TGCAGCCGGTCTCGGGGGGGGAGAGAGACCCAGTACTTC.